This T cell receptor beta chain was obtained from a study of blood T cell repertoires in COVID-19. Clones were sequenced by immunoSEQ multiplex PCR, and TCRdb holds only the in-frame ones, with some missing. The sample shows approximately 190,000 clones, 84% of them seen only once. The sequenced material came from PBMCs or T cells enriched from blood (not recorded which). This clonotype was sampled from a woman in her twenties or thirties who had been exposed to COVID-19.

The CDR3 sequence is CASSPGSGGSRGGYTF. CDR3 sequence (DNA): TGTGCCAGCTCACCAGGTTCAGGGGGCTCCCGAGGTGGCTACACCTTC. The chain employs TRBV18 and TRBJ1-2; 8 bases fit TRBD1. The V gene end was trimmed by 2 bases and the J gene end by 7 bases; junction bases not matched to a gene: 12. CDR1 and CDR2 from the germline V gene are KGHSH and LQKENI. CDR3 length equals 16 residues.